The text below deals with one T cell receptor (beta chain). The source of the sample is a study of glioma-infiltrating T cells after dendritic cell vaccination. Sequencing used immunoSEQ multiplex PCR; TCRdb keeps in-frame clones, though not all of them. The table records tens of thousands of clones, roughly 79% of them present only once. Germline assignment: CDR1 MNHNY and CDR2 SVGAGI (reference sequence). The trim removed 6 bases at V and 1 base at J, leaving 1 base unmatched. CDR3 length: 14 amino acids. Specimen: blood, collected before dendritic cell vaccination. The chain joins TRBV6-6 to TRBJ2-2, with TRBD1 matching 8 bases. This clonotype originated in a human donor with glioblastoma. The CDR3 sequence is CASRGQGNTGELFF. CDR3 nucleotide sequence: TGTGCCAGCAGAGGACAGGGGAACACCGGGGAGCTGTTTTTT.